This T cell receptor beta chain was profiled in a study of cytomegalovirus exposure and HLA in healthy donors. In the PCR, 60 Vbeta and 13 Jbeta primers were used. The method was immunoSEQ multiplex PCR; TCRdb's version includes in-frame clones alone and lacks a portion of them. The repertoire holds approximately 70,000 clones, less than 85% seen once, with more than 8% in the top ten. Regarding the study as a whole: Over 15,000 TCR beta sequences were associated with HLA alleles at 0.05 false discovery rate in a later analysis.

The CDR3 covers 14 residues. Between the trimmed V and J ends, which lost 3 bases and 6 bases, there was a span of 13 bases. Looked up from germline, CDR1 is WNHNN and CDR2 is SYGVQD (reference sequence). As regards this clone: Its target is not known.

The V and J genes are TRBV10-1 and TRBJ2-3, with D possibly TRBD2 on 6 matching bases. This sequence originates from a woman aged 50 to 60 in good health and CMV-seropositive. Sequencing used PBMCs. The CDR3 loop is CASSDLARRDTQYF. In nucleotides, the CDR3 is TGCGCCAGCAGTGACCTAGCGAGGAGGGATACGCAGTATTTT.